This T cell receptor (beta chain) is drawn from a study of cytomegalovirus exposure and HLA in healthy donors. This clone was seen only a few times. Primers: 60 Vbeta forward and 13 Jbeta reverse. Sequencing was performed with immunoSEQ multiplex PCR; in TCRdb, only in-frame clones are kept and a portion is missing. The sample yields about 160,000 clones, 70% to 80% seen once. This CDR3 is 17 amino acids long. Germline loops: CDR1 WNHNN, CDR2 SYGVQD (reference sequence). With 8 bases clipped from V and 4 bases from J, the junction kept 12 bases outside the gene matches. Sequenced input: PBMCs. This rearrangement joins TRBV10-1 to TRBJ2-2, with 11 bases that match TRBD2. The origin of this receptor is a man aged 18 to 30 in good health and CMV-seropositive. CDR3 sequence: CASVRTSGPRGTGELFF. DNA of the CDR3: TGCGCCAGCGTCCGGACTAGCGGGCCTAGGGGCACCGGGGAGCTGTTTTTT.